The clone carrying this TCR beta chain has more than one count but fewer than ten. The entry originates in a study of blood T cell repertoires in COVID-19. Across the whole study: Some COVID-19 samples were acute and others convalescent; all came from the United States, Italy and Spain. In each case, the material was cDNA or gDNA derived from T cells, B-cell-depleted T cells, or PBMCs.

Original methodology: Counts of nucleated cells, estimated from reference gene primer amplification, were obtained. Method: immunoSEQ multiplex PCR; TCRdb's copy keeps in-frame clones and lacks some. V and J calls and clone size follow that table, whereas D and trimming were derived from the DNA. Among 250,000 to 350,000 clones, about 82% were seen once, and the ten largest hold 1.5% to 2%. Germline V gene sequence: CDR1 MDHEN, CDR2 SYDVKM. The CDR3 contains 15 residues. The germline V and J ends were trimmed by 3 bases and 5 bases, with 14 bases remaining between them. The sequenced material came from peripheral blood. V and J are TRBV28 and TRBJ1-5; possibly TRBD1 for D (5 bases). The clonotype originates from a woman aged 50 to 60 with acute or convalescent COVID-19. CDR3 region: CASSLETDLDQPQHF. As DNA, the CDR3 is TGTGCCAGCAGTTTGGAGACAGACCTAGATCAGCCCCAGCATTTT.